A single sample is the source of the 10 T cell receptor beta chains below, sequenced in a study of blood T cell repertoires in COVID-19 (dated by TCRdb to about 2020). Library creation used the immunoSEQ multiplex PCR assay. The table was pulled from immuneACCESS by TCRdb, which kept in-frame rearrangements only. Such tables lose some clones; where checked, under half of the loss comes from unresolved V genes, and the rest has no known cause. Recorded for this sample are about 150,000 clones; approximately 73% of them occurred a single time. Clones ranked in the top ten supply approximately 3.7% of the sample. Sequenced sample: peripheral blood. Every receptor here comes from a woman of 80 years or more with acute or convalescent COVID-19.

The rearrangement joins TRBV28 to TRBJ1-1, with TRBD1 as a possible D gene (5 bases). Germline V gene sequence: CDR1 MDHEN, CDR2 SYDVKM. The V gene lost 1 base and the J gene lost 1 base, with 10 bases spanning the gap. CDR3 length equals 15 residues. The CDR3 loop reads CASSLSLQGNTEAFF. The CDR3 nucleotides read TGTGCCAGCAGTTTATCCCTCCAGGGGAACACTGAAGCTTTCTTT. Using reference TRBV28 and TRBJ1-1 for the parts outside the CDR3, the full variable domain is DVKVTQSSRYLVKRTGEKVFLECVQDMDHENMFWYRQDPGLGLRLIYFSYDVKMKEKGDIPEGYSVSREKKERFSLILESASTNQTSMYLCASSLSLQGNTEAFFGQGTRLTVV.

The gene calls are TRBV30 and TRBJ1-1; unclear D gene. Trimming cost V 0 bases and J 0 bases, with 17 bases left between them. The CDR3 length is 17 residues. Germline CDR1 and CDR2: GTSNPN and SVGIG (reference sequence). CDR3 sequence: CAWSVRVGRTLNTEAFF. CDR3 nucleotide sequence: TGTGCCTGGAGTGTACGAGTGGGCAGAACCTTGAACACTGAAGCTTTCTTT.

The chain has TRBV7-2 and TRBJ2-1; TRBD1 might be the D (5 bases). The CDR3 runs to 17 residues. V lost 0 bases to trimming and J lost 3 bases, with 15 bases between them. Germline V gene sequence: CDR1 SGHTA, CDR2 FQGNSA. The CDR3 is CASSLASLGAYYNEQFF. CDR3 DNA: TGTGCCAGCAGCTTAGCCTCCCTAGGGGCCTACTACAATGAGCAGTTCTTC. The entire variable domain, with the rest obtained from reference TRBV7-2 and TRBJ2-1, is as follows: GAGVSQSPSNKVTEKGKDVELRCDPISGHTALYWYRQSLGQGLEFLIYFQGNSAPDKSGLPSDRFSAERTGGSVSTLTIQRTQQEDSAVYLCASSLASLGAYYNEQFFGPGTRLTVL.

The chain is built from TRBV19 and TRBJ1-5, with D hard to call. This CDR3 contains 15 residues. Per the germline V gene, CDR1 is LNHDA and CDR2 is SQIVND (reference sequence). V dropped 5 bases and J dropped 0 bases, with 11 bases sitting between them. CDR3 region: CASSSTPHSNQPQHF. In DNA form, the CDR3 reads TGTGCCAGTAGTTCAACCCCACATAGCAATCAGCCCCAGCATTTT.

V usage is TRBV11-2 and J usage is TRBJ1-2; D is possibly TRBD1 (5 bases). Trimming took 0 bases from V and 3 from J, leaving 11 bases between them. This CDR3 has 15 amino acids. The germline gives CDR1 SGHAT, CDR2 FQNNGV. Written as DNA, the CDR3 is TGTGCCAGCAGCTTAGACAGGGAATTAGACTATGGCTACACCTTC. Protein: CASSLDRELDYGYTF.

The rearrangement links TRBV30 to TRBJ2-5; 7 bases match TRBD1. The CDR3 loop spans 15 amino acids. V shed 3 bases and J 5 bases; nucleotides not matched to a gene: 12. Germline CDR1 reads GTSNPN; CDR2 reads SVGIG (reference sequence). The CDR3 DNA reads as TGTGCCTGGAGCGCGACAGGGTTGGCGGAGGAGACCCAGTACTTC. It yields the protein CAWSATGLAEETQYF.

This clone has only a few counts. The chain has TRBV30 and TRBJ2-7; 9 bases line up with TRBD1. After removal of 1 base from V and 3 bases from J, the junction contained 10 bases not matched to a gene. This CDR3 has 16 amino acids. Germline CDR1 is GTSNPN and CDR2 is SVGIG (reference sequence). The CDR3 sequence: CAWSGTGTGTHYEQYF. The CDR3, as DNA: TGTGCCTGGAGTGGAACGGGGACAGGGACTCACTACGAGCAGTACTTC.

This clone was detected a few times. The rearrangement uses TRBV7-6 and TRBJ2-1, with 11 bases that match TRBD2. V shed 6 bases and J 6 bases; nucleotides not matched to a gene: 7. CDR1 is SGHVS and CDR2 is FNYEAQ in the germline V gene. The CDR3 sequence is 15 residues long. Here the CDR3 reads CASSHSGRASNEQFF. The CDR3 nucleotides are TGTGCCAGCAGTCATAGCGGGAGGGCCTCCAATGAGCAGTTCTTC.

This clone was found once. The chain carries TRBV2 and TRBJ1-6, with a possible D match to TRBD1 (6 bases). This CDR3 has 15 residues. Germline V gene lookup returns CDR1 SNHLY and CDR2 FYNNEI. Trimming took 1 base from V and 7 from J, leaving 11 bases between them. Here the CDR3 reads CASSEVTGMNSPLHF. CDR3 in DNA: TGTGCCAGCAGTGAAGTTACAGGGATGAATTCACCCCTCCACTTT.

This chain uses TRBV29-1 with TRBJ2-7; D is perhaps TRBD2 (6 bases). The CDR3 consists of 16 residues. Germline loops: CDR1 SQVTM, CDR2 ANQGSEA. V lost 4 bases, J lost 5 bases, and 24 bases lay in between. CDR3 in DNA: TGCAGCGTTGCTCATCGATTGGGGGAGGCTCAGGACGAGCAGTACTTC. Protein sequence: CSVAHRLGEAQDEQYF.